A single sample is the source of the 8 T cell receptor beta chains below, sequenced in a study of CD8+ T cells in alopecia areata. Sequencing relied on a cDNA template that was reverse transcribed from extracted RNA. Method: immunoSEQ multiplex PCR; TCRdb's copy keeps in-frame clones and lacks some. Listed for the sample are roughly 110,000 clones, none seen a single time. The sequencing sample was made of lesional skin. All receptors come from a C3H/HeJ mouse with alopecia areata. This strain's MHC haplotype is H2-k.

This clone was observed a handful of times. The database protein in TCRdb disagrees with the DNA translation at residue 11; the sequence shown here was translated from the DNA. These gene names are mouse names. The sequenced fragment ends 3 residues before the CDR3 boundary, so the rest is inferred from the germline J gene. The chain recombines TRBV1 with TRBJ1-3, with TRBD1 as a possible D gene (5 bases). V gave up 5 bases and J gave up 0 bases, with 8 bases separating them. This CDR3 has 14 amino acids. Germline lookup yields CDR1 NSQYPW and CDR2 LRSPGD (reference sequence). The CDR3 DNA, read in part, is TGCACCTGCAGTCGACAGAGTTCTGGAAATACG. Translated: CTCSRQSSGNT. The whole CDR3 protein reads CTCSRQSSGNTLYF.

Notes on this clone: Genes and germline come from the mouse. The missing CDR3 end, 4 residues past where the read stops, is filled in from the germline J gene. The chain is built from TRBV13-3 and TRBJ1-4, with 7 bases fitting TRBD1. This CDR3 region has 16 residues. The V gene's germline CDR1 is NNHDY and CDR2 SYVADS. V lost 4 bases and J lost 0; bases outside the gene matches: 6. CDR3 bases read: TGTGCCAGCAGTCCACAGGGGTCTTTTTCCAACGAA. It specifies CASSPQGSFSNE. The full CDR3 is CASSPQGSFSNERLFF.

This clone has only a few counts. Each gene name is a mouse one. Read data end 4 residues before the CDR3 end; the end is taken from the germline J gene. The chain joins TRBV1 to TRBJ2-2, with D perhaps matching TRBD2 (7 bases). Trimming cost V 3 bases and J 0 bases, with 11 bases left between them. CDR1 is NSQYPW and CDR2 is LRSPGD in the germline V gene (reference sequence). This CDR3 region has 16 residues. CDR3 region: CTCSALGASNTGQLYF. The CDR3 DNA, read in part, is TGCACCTGCAGTGCTCTGGGGGCCTCAAACACCGGG. The complete variable domain, with remaining parts taken from reference TRBV1 and TRBJ2-2, reads VTLLEQNPRWRLVPRGQAVNLRCILKNSQYPWMSWYQQDLQKQLQWLFTLRSPGDKEVKSLPGADYLATRVTDTELRLQVANMSQGRTLYCTCSALGASNTGQLYFGEGSKLTVL.

Only a few counts were recorded for this clone. Here the gene names and germline are mouse. The read gets to within 4 residues of the CDR3 end, and the germline J gene fills in the rest. The genes are TRBV19 and TRBJ2-1; 9 bases are a match to TRBD2. The germline V gene has CDR1 FNHDT and CDR2 SITEND (reference sequence). The CDR3 has 14 amino acids. CDR3 DNA, as far as it was read: TGTGCCAGCAGTCACTGGGGGGAAGGCTCT. Translated, it gives CASSHWGEGS. From start to end, the CDR3 is CASSHWGEGSEQFF.

This clone showed up just a few times. The gene symbols are mouse symbols. The sequenced fragment ends 4 residues before the CDR3 boundary, so the rest is inferred from the germline J gene. This chain joins TRBV13-3 and TRBJ2-4; D unclear. This CDR3 has 13 residues. CDR1 NNHDY and CDR2 SYVADS come from the germline V gene. The V end lost 4 bases, the J end lost 0 bases, and 6 bases lay between the germline ends. The CDR3 protein is CASSFKSQNTLYF. CDR3 DNA (partial): TGTGCCAGCAGTTTCAAAAGTCAAAAC.

This clone was counted at least ten times. The protein recorded in TCRdb does not match the translated DNA at residue 14; the protein presented here comes from translating the DNA. Mouse names are used for the genes. The read stops 3 residues short of the end of the CDR3; the missing end is completed from the germline J gene. This sequence joins TRBV13-3 and TRBJ1-3; 11 nucleotides line up with TRBD1. The ends lost 3 bases at V and 0 bases at J; junction bases unmatched: 5. Germline V gene lookup returns CDR1 NNHDY and CDR2 SYVADS. The CDR3 has 17 residues. CDR3 amino acids: CASSVRDRGNSGNTLYF. Partial CDR3 DNA: TGTGCCAGCAGTGTCCGGGACAGGGGGAATTCTGGAAATACG.

Turning to this clone: Gene names and germline refer to mouse. The CDR3 extends 4 residues past the end of the read, so its final part is completed from the germline J gene. This chain links TRBV1 with TRBJ1-1; the D is unclear. Trimming pared 3 bases from V and 0 bases from J, leaving 5 bases between. CDR3 length: 13 amino acids. Germline V gene data show CDR1 as NSQYPW and CDR2 as LRSPGD (reference sequence). This CDR3 reads CTCSAHPNTEVFF. The CDR3 bases that were read are TGCACCTGCAGTGCCCATCCAAACACA.

This clone has just a few counts. Germline and genes here are mouse. CDR3: CASPSTGGNTEVFF. CDR3 DNA (partial): TGTGCCAGCCCCTCGACAGGGGGGAACACA. The chain recombines TRBV19 with TRBJ1-1, with TRBD1 identical over 9 bases. Coverage ceases 4 residues before the CDR3 finishes, and the germline J gene fills in the end. This CDR3 is 14 amino acids long. V was clipped by 7 bases and J by 1 base; unmatched bases: 5. The V gene's germline CDR1 is FNHDT and CDR2 SITEND (reference sequence).